This T cell receptor (beta chain) is from a study of cytomegalovirus exposure and HLA in healthy donors. Primers included in the PCR were 60 Vbeta and 13 Jbeta primers. The protocol was immunoSEQ multiplex PCR, while the TCRdb copy is restricted to in-frame clones and leaves out a portion. The table lists about 98,000 clones, approximately 70% of them singletons. Broader study findings: Analyzed later, most CMV-associated TCR beta chains appeared HLA-restricted. Presence/absence analyses treated sequencing depth as roughly uniform across donors. Certain sequence variants were highly shared and formed a cluster, and this cluster was likely a sequencing artifact.

On this clone: Its antigen is currently unknown.

The sample consisted of PBMCs. This receptor was taken from a middle-aged man in good health and CMV-seronegative.

CDR3 amino acids: CASSPTHLAGGPIYNEQFF. CDR3 DNA: TGTGCCAGTAGCCCAACCCATTTAGCGGGAGGGCCTATCTACAATGAGCAGTTCTTC. V gene TRBV19 combines with J gene TRBJ2-1, with 11 bases that match TRBD2. Germline V gene data show CDR1 as LNHDA and CDR2 as SQIVND (reference sequence). J was trimmed by 3 bases and V by 6 bases; bases with no gene match: 16. The CDR3 is made up of 19 amino acids.